This T cell receptor (beta chain) was identified in a study of CD8 T cells in Susac syndrome. The study sequenced TCR beta in blood CD8+ and CD4+ T cells. Relapsing-remitting disease, either stable or active, was present in the treatment-naive patients who were the multiple sclerosis controls. Reverse transcription of 0.5 to 1 ug RNA was performed with random hexamers. The amplification used immunoSEQ multiplex PCR on TCR beta CDR3; it spanned 54 Vbeta and 13 Jbeta. TCRdb reprocessed the immunoSEQ multiplex PCR reads with MiXCR, giving one entry per CDR3 protein. This table has 100,000 to 150,000 distinct CDR3 sequences, 65% to 90% appearing once. With V trimmed by 6 bases and J by 0 bases, 13 bases remained unmatched. Looked up from germline, CDR1 is LGHDT and CDR2 is YNNKEL (reference sequence). The CDR3 is 18 amino acids.

Sample: CD8+ T cells from PBMCs. The TCR originated in a human donor with multiple sclerosis. The genes are TRBV3-1 and TRBJ1-4; TRBD1 matches at 7 bases. Written as DNA, the CDR3 is TGTGCCAGCAGGCGCTCGAGGACAGGAGATGCAACTAATGAAAAACTGTTTTTT. Protein product: CASRRSRTGDATNEKLFF.